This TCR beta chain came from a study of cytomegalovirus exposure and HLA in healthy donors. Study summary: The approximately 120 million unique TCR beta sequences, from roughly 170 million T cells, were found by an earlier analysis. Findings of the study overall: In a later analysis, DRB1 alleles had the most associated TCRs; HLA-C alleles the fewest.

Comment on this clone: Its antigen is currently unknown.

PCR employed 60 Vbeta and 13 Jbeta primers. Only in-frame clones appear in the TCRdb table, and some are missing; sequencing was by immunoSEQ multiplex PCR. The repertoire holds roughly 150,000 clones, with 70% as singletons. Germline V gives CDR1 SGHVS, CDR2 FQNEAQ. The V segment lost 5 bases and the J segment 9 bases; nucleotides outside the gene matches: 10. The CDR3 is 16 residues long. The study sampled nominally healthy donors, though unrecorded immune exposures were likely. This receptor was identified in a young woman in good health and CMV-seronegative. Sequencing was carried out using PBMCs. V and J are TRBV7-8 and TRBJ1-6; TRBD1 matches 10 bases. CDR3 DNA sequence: TGTGCCAGCAGCCCAAGGACAGGGGGTCCGGGTTCACCCCTCCACTTT. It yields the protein CASSPRTGGPGSPLHF.